A single sample is the source of the 23 T cell receptor beta chains below, sequenced in a study of blood T cell repertoires in COVID-19. This table comes from immunoSEQ multiplex PCR, and its TCRdb copy is limited to in-frame clones, with some not included. The sample lists fewer than 150,000 clones; roughly 81% were seen once. Sequences were obtained from peripheral blood. Receptor source: a man between 35 and 55 years old with acute or convalescent COVID-19.

The gene calls are TRBV7-2 and TRBJ2-7; 8 bases agree with TRBD1. The CDR3 contains 14 residues. The germline gives CDR1 SGHTA, CDR2 FQGNSA. After removal of 5 bases from V and 4 bases from J, the junction contained 7 bases not matched to a gene. Written as DNA, the CDR3 is TGTGCCAGCAGCGCAACCGGGACAGGTTACGAGCAGTACTTC. Encoded protein: CASSATGTGYEQYF. Based on the CDR3 plus reference TRBV7-2 and TRBJ2-7, the full variable domain is GAGVSQSPSNKVTEKGKDVELRCDPISGHTALYWYRQSLGQGLEFLIYFQGNSAPDKSGLPSDRFSAERTGGSVSTLTIQRTQQEDSAVYLCASSATGTGYEQYFGPGTRLTVT.

The chain employs TRBV19 and TRBJ1-3; D gene uncertain. The CDR3 runs 13 residues. V dropped 7 bases and J dropped 1 base, with 8 bases sitting between them. The germline V gene has CDR1 LNHDA and CDR2 SQIVND (reference sequence). Here the CDR3 DNA reads TGTGCCAGTACCCACACATCTGGAAACACCATATATTTT. It yields the protein CASTHTSGNTIYF.

This clone was observed a single time. The chain couples TRBV3-1 (or the pseudogene TRBV3-2) to TRBJ1-4; TRBD1 might be the D (6 bases). Germline CDR1 reads LGHDT; CDR2 reads YNNKEL (reference sequence). The CDR3 has 14 amino acids. V shed 3 bases and J shed 7 bases, with 12 bases lying between them. The CDR3 loop is CASSHWTEIEKLFF. The CDR3 DNA follows: TGTGCCAGCAGCCATTGGACAGAGATTGAAAAACTGTTTTTT.

The V gene is TRBV18, the J gene TRBJ2-7, with 10 bases aligning to TRBD2. CDR1 and CDR2 (germline): KGHSH, LQKENI. This CDR3 is built from 14 residues. The J segment lost 3 bases and the V segment lost 6 bases, leaving 5 bases of the junction unmatched. The CDR3 DNA is TGTGCCAGCTCCGGAACTAGCGGGGACTACGAGCAGTACTTC. This gives the protein CASSGTSGDYEQYF.

The rearrangement joins TRBV11-2 to TRBJ2-7; a possible D gene is TRBD2 (5 bases). The ends were cut back, 0 bases at V and 4 bases at J, with 10 bases in the middle. CDR1 and CDR2 (germline): SGHAT, FQNNGV. This CDR3 is 14 amino acids long. This chain's CDR3 is CASSLDLGRYEQYF. For the CDR3, the DNA is TGTGCCAGCAGCTTAGATCTGGGGAGATACGAGCAGTACTTC.

This clone was picked up one time. The V and J genes are TRBV5-1 and TRBJ2-5; 9 bases are a match to TRBD1. The CDR3 extends over 14 amino acids. Losses at the gene ends were 4 bases for V and 4 bases for J; bases not matched to a gene: 5. Germline assignment: CDR1 SGHRS and CDR2 YFSETQ. Here the CDR3 reads CASSPRQGGETQYF. CDR3 sequence (DNA): TGCGCCAGCAGCCCCCGACAGGGGGGAGAGACCCAGTACTTC.

The rearrangement uses TRBV6-6 and TRBJ2-7; D may be TRBD1 (5 bases). Trimming took 4 bases from V and 5 from J, leaving 12 bases between them. There are 13 residues in the CDR3. From germline, CDR1 is MNHNY and CDR2 SVGAGI (reference sequence). The CDR3 nucleotides read TGTGCCAGCAGTTCCTTAGACAGCCACGAGCAGTACTTC. It specifies CASSSLDSHEQYF.

The chain recombines TRBV24-1 with TRBJ1-5; TRBD1 matches 7 bases. Germline values: CDR1 KGHDR, CDR2 SFDVKD. This CDR3 is 16 amino acids long. V was pared by 3 bases and J by 3 bases, with 7 bases of the junction left unmatched. CDR3 DNA sequence: TGTGCCACCAGTGATACGAACAGGGGAATCAATCAGCCCCAGCATTTT. Encoded protein: CATSDTNRGINQPQHF.

The rearrangement links TRBV7-9 to TRBJ1-3; no reliable D call. Per germline, CDR1 SEHNR and CDR2 FQNEAQ (reference sequence). Trimming took off 1 base at V and 4 bases at J, with 11 bases between the two ends. The CDR3 sequence is 15 residues long. CDR3 sequence: CASSLGAQLGNTIYF. The CDR3 DNA reads TGTGCCAGCAGCTTAGGAGCTCAATTGGGAAACACCATATATTTT.

The chain uses TRBV30 and TRBJ1-2; possible D gene TRBD1, 6 bases. With 1 base removed from V and 7 bases from J, the gap between germline ends came to 10 bases. The CDR3 sequence is 12 residues long. Germline V CDR1 and CDR2: GTSNPN, SVGIG (reference sequence). The CDR3 nucleotides are TGTGCCTGGAGTGCCGGGACATTTGGCTACACCTTC. Its protein product is CAWSAGTFGYTF.

The V call is TRBV30, the J call TRBJ2-7, with D perhaps matching TRBD1 (6 bases). Trimming removed 7 bases from V and 3 bases from J, with 16 bases in between. This CDR3 comprises 13 residues. The germline V gene encodes CDR1 GTSNPN and CDR2 SVGIG (reference sequence). CDR3 sequence: CAYSGTYYYEQYF. The DNA of the CDR3 is TGTGCCTATTCCGGGACATACTACTACGAGCAGTACTTC.

The chain's CDR3 is CASNPQGINGELFF. The CDR3 bases are TGTGCCAGTAATCCCCAGGGGATCAACGGGGAGCTGTTTTTT. The chain uses TRBV19 and TRBJ2-2, with TRBD1 as a possible D gene (6 bases). There are 14 residues in the CDR3. CDR1 LNHDA and CDR2 SQIVND come from the germline V gene (reference sequence). Trimming cost V 7 bases and J 7 bases, with 16 bases left between them.

This chain connects TRBV6-5 to TRBJ2-3; the D gene is possibly TRBD1 (5 bases). Deletions cut 8 bases from V and 5 bases from J, with 20 bases between. The CDR3 contains 15 residues. CDR1 is MNHEY, CDR2 SVGAGI, per germline. CDR3 DNA sequence: TGTGCCAGCCACTTGAGGTGGTTAGGGGAAGATACGCAGTATTTT. Protein product: CASHLRWLGEDTQYF.

V usage is TRBV4-2 and J usage is TRBJ2-7, with TRBD1 matching over 7 bases. V gave up 3 bases and J gave up 6 bases; unmatched junction bases: 2. This CDR3 contains 12 residues. Germline lookup yields CDR1 LGHNA and CDR2 YNFKEQ. The CDR3 region is CASSHPGGEQYF. CDR3 in DNA: TGTGCCAGCAGCCACCCAGGGGGCGAGCAGTACTTC.

This sequence joins TRBV5-1 and TRBJ2-3; 9 bases agree with TRBD2. The V gene end was trimmed by 1 base and the J gene end by 2 bases; junction bases not matched to a gene: 5. CDR1 and CDR2 (germline): SGHRS, YFSETQ. CDR3 length: 16 amino acids. The CDR3 coding sequence is TGCGCCAGCAGCTTGTTAGCGGGGGCCAACACAGATACGCAGTATTTT. This encodes CASSLLAGANTDTQYF. Filled out from reference TRBV5-1 and TRBJ2-3, the complete variable domain reads KAGVTQTPRYLIKTRGQQVTLSCSPISGHRSVSWYQQTPGQGLQFLFEYFSETQRNKGNFPGRFSGRQFSNSRSEMNVSTLELGDSALYLCASSLLAGANTDTQYFGPGTRLTVL.

This rearrangement joins TRBV18 to TRBJ2-1, with 7 bases lining up with TRBD1. Germline CDR1 and CDR2: KGHSH and LQKENI. V was clipped by 2 bases and J by 6 bases; unmatched bases: 7. This CDR3 comprises 15 residues. CDR3 residues: CASSPRQGKVNEQFF. The CDR3 nucleotides read TGTGCCAGCTCACCAAGACAGGGTAAGGTCAATGAGCAGTTCTTC.

The V and J genes are TRBV6-4 and TRBJ2-3, with D possibly being TRBD1 (6 bases). V was clipped by 3 bases and J by 6 bases, with 13 bases between them. The germline V gene encodes CDR1 MRHNA and CDR2 SNTAGT. CDR3 length equals 14 residues. In DNA form, the CDR3 reads TGTGCCAGCAGTGATACAGGGAAGGCTGATACGCAGTATTTT. This codes for CASSDTGKADTQYF.

The chain combines TRBV11-2 with TRBJ2-7; D possibly corresponds to TRBD2 (7 bases). Trimming pared 3 bases from V and 0 bases from J, leaving 12 bases between. The CDR3 is 15 residues long. Germline assignment: CDR1 SGHAT and CDR2 FQNNGV. The CDR3 loop is CASSFVGGASYEQYF. In DNA, the CDR3 is TGTGCCAGCAGCTTCGTGGGGGGGGCCTCCTACGAGCAGTACTTC.

The chain uses TRBV24-1 and TRBJ2-1; TRBD2 might be the D (5 bases). CDR3 length equals 16 residues. Trimming cost V 5 bases and J 7 bases, with 20 bases left between them. Germline CDR1 KGHDR, CDR2 SFDVKD. This CDR3 reads CATSASRVSMRNEQFF. Written as DNA, the CDR3 is TGTGCCACCAGTGCCTCGAGGGTCTCCATGAGGAATGAGCAGTTCTTC.

This clone turned up a few times. The genes are TRBV11-2 and TRBJ2-3, with 8 bases that match TRBD2. This CDR3 is 16 amino acids long. V was pared by 5 bases and J by 4 bases, with 11 bases of the junction left unmatched. The germline V gene has CDR1 SGHAT and CDR2 FQNNGV. The CDR3 here is CASSHAGTSTADTQYF. CDR3 DNA sequence: TGTGCCAGCAGCCACGCCGGGACTAGTACCGCAGATACGCAGTATTTT.

The V call is TRBV14, the J call TRBJ2-7; 9 bases are a match to TRBD1. Germline V gives CDR1 SGHDN, CDR2 FVKESK. The trim removed 0 bases at V and 9 bases at J, leaving 12 bases unmatched. CDR3 length equals 16 residues. Written as DNA, the CDR3 is TGTGCCAGCAGCCAAGACTGGGGACAGGGCCTACGAGTGCAGTACTTC. Its protein is CASSQDWGQGLRVQYF.

By its share, this clone is medium-sized. The rearrangement uses TRBV7-9 and TRBJ2-7; a possible D gene is TRBD2 (6 bases). The CDR3 length is 13 residues. Germline assignment: CDR1 SEHNR and CDR2 FQNEAQ (reference sequence). V shed 6 bases and J shed 5 bases, with 14 bases lying between them. The CDR3 is CASSSELADEQYF. CDR3 nucleotides: TGTGCCAGCAGTTCAGAACTAGCCGACGAGCAGTACTTC.

The rearrangement links TRBV2 to TRBJ2-6; D call uncertain. V lost 8 bases to trimming and J lost 0 bases, with 14 bases between them. The CDR3 length is 16 residues. CDR1 SNHLY and CDR2 FYNNEI come from the germline V gene. In DNA, the CDR3 is TGTGCCAGCCTAGGAGATACCGACTCTGGGGCCAACGTCCTGACTTTC. It translates to CASLGDTDSGANVLTF.